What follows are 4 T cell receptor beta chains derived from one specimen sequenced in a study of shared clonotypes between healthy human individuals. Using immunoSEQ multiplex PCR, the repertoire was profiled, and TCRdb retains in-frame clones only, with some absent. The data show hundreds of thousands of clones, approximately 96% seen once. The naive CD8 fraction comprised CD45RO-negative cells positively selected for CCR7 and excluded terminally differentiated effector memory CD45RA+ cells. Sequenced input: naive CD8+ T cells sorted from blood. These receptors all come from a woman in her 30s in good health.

The DNA for the CDR3 is TGTGCCAGCAGCCTCGGGTGGGCTCAATACGAGCAGTACTTC. Encoded protein: CASSLGWAQYEQYF. V is TRBV13 and J is TRBJ2-7; no firm D call. V was pared by 5 bases and J by 4 bases, with 15 bases between. Germline loops: CDR1 PRHDT, CDR2 FYEKMQ (reference sequence). This CDR3 contains 14 residues.

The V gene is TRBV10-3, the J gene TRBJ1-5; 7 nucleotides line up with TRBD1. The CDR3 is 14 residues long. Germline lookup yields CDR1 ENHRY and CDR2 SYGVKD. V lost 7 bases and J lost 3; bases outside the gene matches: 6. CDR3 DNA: TGTGCCATCACCCCGACAGGGATCAATCAGCCCCAGCATTTT. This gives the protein CAITPTGINQPQHF.

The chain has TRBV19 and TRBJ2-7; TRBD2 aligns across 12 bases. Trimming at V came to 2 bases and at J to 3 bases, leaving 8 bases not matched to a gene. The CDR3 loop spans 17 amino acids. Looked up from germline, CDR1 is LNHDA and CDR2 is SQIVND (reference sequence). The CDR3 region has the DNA TGTGCCAGTAGTATAATACTAGCGGGAGGCCGAAGCTACGAGCAGTACTTC. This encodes CASSIILAGGRSYEQYF.

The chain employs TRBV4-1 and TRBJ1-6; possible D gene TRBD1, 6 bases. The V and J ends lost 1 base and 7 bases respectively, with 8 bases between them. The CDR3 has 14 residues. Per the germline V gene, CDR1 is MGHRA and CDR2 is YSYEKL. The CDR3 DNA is TGCGCCAGCAGCCAAGGGACAGAGAATTCACCCCTCCACTTT. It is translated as CASSQGTENSPLHF.